One sample yielded the 22 T cell receptor beta chains listed below, sequenced in a study of blood T cell repertoires in COVID-19. The protocol was immunoSEQ multiplex PCR, while the TCRdb copy is restricted to in-frame clones and leaves out a portion. The table records approximately 670,000 clones, 90% of them present only once. The sequencing input was peripheral blood. The receptors originated from a woman in her late teens or twenties with acute or convalescent COVID-19.

The genes are TRBV6-2 or TRBV6-3 and TRBJ1-6; TRBD1 is a possible D gene (6 bases). CDR1 and CDR2 (germline): MNHEY, SVGEGT. The V end was cut by 6 bases, the J end by 9 bases, with 18 bases between. The CDR3 spans 15 residues. CDR3 in amino acids: CASSLDGTPTSPLHF. The CDR3 DNA sequence: TGTGCCAGCAGCCTAGACGGGACACCAACTTCACCCCTCCACTTT.

This chain uses TRBV7-2 with TRBJ1-2; no clear D. V was clipped by 4 bases and J by 0 bases, with 9 bases between them. Germline CDR1 reads SGHTA; CDR2 reads FQGNSA. The length of the CDR3 is 14 residues. CDR3 DNA sequence: TGTGCCAGCAGCTCCCGGGAAGCTAACTATGGCTACACCTTC. Its translation is CASSSREANYGYTF.

The chain recombines TRBV6-1 with TRBJ1-5; D possibly corresponds to TRBD1 (6 bases). Trimming cost V 3 bases and J 2 bases, with 11 bases left between them. Germline loops: CDR1 MNHNS, CDR2 SASEGT. The CDR3 has 15 amino acids. CDR3 DNA: TGTGCCAGCAGTGATGTCAGGGGCGGCAATCAGCCCCAGCATTTT. Translation: CASSDVRGGNQPQHF.

Only one count was recorded for this clone. The sample has other DNA sequences that encode this CDR3 too. V is TRBV2 and J is TRBJ2-2; 7 bases line up with TRBD1. Germline V gene lookup returns CDR1 SNHLY and CDR2 FYNNEI. This CDR3 has 13 amino acids. V lost 8 bases, J lost 1 base, and 1 base stayed unmatched. The CDR3, as DNA: TGTGCCAGCCGGACAGGGAACACCGGGGAGCTGTTTTTT. Amino acid sequence: CASRTGNTGELFF.

Only one count was recorded for this clone. The conserved closing phenylalanine or tryptophan is absent in this CDR3, likely reflecting a read error. It is unclear where the CDR3 begins or ends on the DNA, so no DNA is shown, and the CDR3 is as TCRdb lists it. The chain uses TRBV19 and TRBJ1-4. Germline V CDR1 and CDR2: LNHDA, SQIVND (reference sequence). With termini counted, the CDR3 has 10 amino acids. This chain's CDR3 is CASSIDHRLS.

The rearrangement joins TRBV9 to TRBJ2-2; a weak D match, TRBD2 (6 bases). V gave up 3 bases and J gave up 2 bases, with 11 bases separating them. The germline V gene has CDR1 SGDLS and CDR2 YYNGEE. The CDR3 totals 15 residues. Written as DNA, the CDR3 is TGTGCCAGCAGCGCCCGGACTATCAACACCGGGGAGCTGTTTTTT. It is translated as CASSARTINTGELFF. Supplemented by reference TRBV9 and TRBJ2-2, the full variable domain reads DSGVTQTPKHLITATGQRVTLRCSPRSGDLSVYWYQQSLDQGLQFLIQYYNGEERAKGNILERFSAQQFPDLHSELNLSSLELGDSALYFCASSARTINTGELFFGEGSRLTVL.

This chain uses TRBV2 with TRBJ1-1, with 10 bases that match TRBD1. CDR1 and CDR2 from the germline V gene are SNHLY and FYNNEI. Trimming removed 5 bases from V and 5 bases from J; junction bases left unmatched: 5. This CDR3 is built from 14 residues. The CDR3: CASSKDRGQTEAFF. Written as DNA, the CDR3 is TGTGCCAGCAGTAAAGACAGGGGGCAAACTGAAGCTTTCTTT.

This clone was recorded only once. The chain is built from TRBV5-6 and TRBJ1-1, with D perhaps TRBD1 (5 bases). The germline V gene has CDR1 SGHDT and CDR2 YYEEEE. The CDR3 contains 13 residues. Trimming cost V 1 base and J 5 bases, with 9 bases left between them. CDR3 sequence (DNA): TGTGCCAGCAGCTTGAACAGGCGGACTGAAGCTTTCTTT. Translated, it gives CASSLNRRTEAFF.

The V call is TRBV4-1, the J call TRBJ1-5; tentative D call: TRBD1 (5 bases). The CDR3 loop spans 16 amino acids. CDR1 is MGHRA, CDR2 YSYEKL, per germline. V dropped 2 bases and J dropped 0 bases, with 11 bases sitting between them. The CDR3 DNA follows: TGCGCCAGCAGCCAACCCAGGGATGGTAGCAATCAGCCCCAGCATTTT. This codes for CASSQPRDGSNQPQHF.

The sample holds one count of this clone. The rearrangement uses TRBV7-9 and TRBJ1-2, with D possibly TRBD1 on 5 matching bases. This CDR3 is 14 amino acids long. V was pared by 5 bases and J by 1 base, with 11 bases between. CDR1 and CDR2 (germline): SEHNR, FQNEAQ (reference sequence). Here the CDR3 reads CASSTQGVNYGYTF. CDR3 nucleotide sequence: TGTGCCAGCAGCACTCAGGGCGTTAACTATGGCTACACCTTC.

The rearrangement joins TRBV6-2 or TRBV6-3 to TRBJ1-1; D unclear. Looked up from germline, CDR1 is MNHEY and CDR2 is SVGEGT. With 4 bases removed from V and 7 bases from J, the gap between germline ends came to 13 bases. The CDR3 spans 13 residues. CDR3 amino acids: CASSWAETNEAFF. In nucleotides, the CDR3 is TGTGCCAGCAGTTGGGCGGAGACTAATGAAGCTTTCTTT.

The J gene is TRBJ2-7, the V gene TRBV19; 10 positions match TRBD1. The CDR3 runs to 14 residues. Unmatched junction bases numbered 4, after V lost 3 bases and J lost 5 bases. Per germline, CDR1 LNHDA and CDR2 SQIVND (reference sequence). This chain's CDR3 is CASSIRQGANEQYF. In DNA form, the CDR3 reads TGTGCCAGTAGTATCAGACAGGGGGCCAACGAGCAGTACTTC.

DNA of the CDR3: TGCAGCACCCGGACAGGGACTGAAGCTTTCTTT. Residues: CSTRTGTEAFF. The chain joins TRBV29-1 to TRBJ1-1; 8 bases are shared with TRBD1. This CDR3 is built from 11 residues. Germline values: CDR1 SQVTM, CDR2 ANQGSEA. The V gene end was trimmed by 8 bases and the J gene end by 5 bases; junction bases not matched to a gene: 4.

V is TRBV28 and J is TRBJ2-7, with 9 bases that match TRBD1. This CDR3 is built from 15 residues. Germline CDR1 and CDR2: MDHEN and SYDVKM. V lost 5 bases, J lost 2 bases, and 7 bases stayed unmatched. CDR3 nucleotide sequence: TGTGCCAGCAGTCGGACGACAGGGGGGGCCTACGAGCAGTACTTC. Residues: CASSRTTGGAYEQYF.

The chain employs TRBV12-3 or TRBV12-4 and TRBJ1-2; 9 nucleotides agree with TRBD1. Trimming cost V 7 bases and J 7 bases; bases outside gene matches: 7. The CDR3 is made up of 13 amino acids. For the CDR3, the DNA is TGTGCCAGCACTAACAGGGGGCGCGGTGGCTACACCTTC. Residues: CASTNRGRGGYTF.

J is TRBJ1-5 and V is TRBV11-1, with unresolved D. Trimming removed 4 bases at V and 4 bases at J, with 8 bases between. The CDR3 consists of 13 residues. Germline CDR1 is SGHAT and CDR2 is FQDESV (reference sequence). The CDR3 here is CASSYSLNQPQHF. CDR3 DNA: TGTGCCAGCAGCTACAGTCTTAATCAGCCCCAGCATTTT.

The rearrangement joins TRBV7-9 to TRBJ2-7, with D hard to call. CDR3 length: 12 amino acids. CDR1 and CDR2 (germline): SEHNR, FQNEAQ (reference sequence). Trimming removed 2 bases at V and 6 bases at J, with 8 bases between. CDR3 sequence reads: CASSLIQVEQYF. The CDR3 nucleotides are TGTGCCAGCAGCTTAATACAAGTCGAGCAGTACTTC. The full variable domain, its missing parts supplied by reference TRBV7-9 and TRBJ2-7, is DTGVSQNPRHKITKRGQNVTFRCDPISEHNRLYWYRQTLGQGPEFLTYFQNEAQLEKSRLLSDRFSAERPKGSFSTLEIQRTEQGDSAMYLCASSLIQVEQYFGPGTRLTVT.

The CDR3 sequence is CASSQSQGTISEQYF. CDR3 nucleotides: TGCGCCAGCAGCCAATCCCAGGGGACTATATCCGAGCAGTACTTC. The chain couples TRBV4-3 to TRBJ2-7; D possibly corresponds to TRBD2 (7 bases). CDR3 length: 15 residues. V was clipped by 2 bases and J by 6 bases, with 17 bases between them. Germline V lookup: CDR1 LGHNA, CDR2 YSLEER.

The CDR3 spells CASSHSDRGWTEAFF. CDR3 nucleotides: TGTGCCAGCAGCCACTCTGACAGGGGATGGACTGAAGCTTTCTTT. This chain links TRBV2 with TRBJ1-1; 8 bases line up with TRBD1. The CDR3 sequence is 15 residues long. Germline V lookup: CDR1 SNHLY, CDR2 FYNNEI. V lost 6 bases and J lost 5; bases outside the gene matches: 11.

The gene calls are TRBV14 and TRBJ1-1, with D perhaps matching TRBD1 (6 bases). V lost 4 bases, J lost 10 bases, and 22 bases lay in between. Per germline, CDR1 SGHDN and CDR2 FVKESK. CDR3 length: 15 amino acids. Here the CDR3 DNA reads TGTGCCAGCAGCCGGACAGACCCCCCCCGGACGGGAGCTTTCTTT. It specifies CASSRTDPPRTGAFF.

The chain recombines TRBV9 with TRBJ1-1, with TRBD1 matching 11 bases. Germline-derived CDR1 and CDR2 are SGDLS and YYNGEE. The CDR3 consists of 16 residues. V shed 0 bases and J 4 bases; nucleotides not matched to a gene: 5. The CDR3 here is CASSVGTGGLGTEAFF. CDR3 in DNA: TGTGCCAGCAGCGTAGGGACAGGGGGCCTGGGCACTGAAGCTTTCTTT.

This CDR3 is CASNPGPNQPQHF. In DNA form, the CDR3 reads TGTGCCAGTAACCCAGGCCCCAATCAGCCCCAGCATTTT. This chain uses TRBV6-5 with TRBJ1-5; D unclear. From germline, CDR1 is MNHEY and CDR2 SVGAGI. The CDR3 length is 13 residues. The V gene lost 9 bases and the J gene lost 3 bases, with 12 bases spanning the gap.